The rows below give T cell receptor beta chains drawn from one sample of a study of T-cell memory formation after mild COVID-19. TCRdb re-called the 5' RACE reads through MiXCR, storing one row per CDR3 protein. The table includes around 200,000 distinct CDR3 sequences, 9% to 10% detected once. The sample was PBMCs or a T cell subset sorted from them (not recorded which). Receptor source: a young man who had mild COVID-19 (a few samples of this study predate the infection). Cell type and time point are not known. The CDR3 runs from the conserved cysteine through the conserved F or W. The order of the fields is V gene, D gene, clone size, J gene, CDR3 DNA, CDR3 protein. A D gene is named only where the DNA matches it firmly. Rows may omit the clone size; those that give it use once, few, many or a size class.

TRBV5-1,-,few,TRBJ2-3,TGCGCCAGCAGCCCTAGGGGGGATAGCACAGATACGCAGTATTTT,CASSPRGDSTDTQYF
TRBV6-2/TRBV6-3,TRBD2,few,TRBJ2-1,TGTGCCAGCAGCTTTCGGACTAGTGGGAATGAGCAGTTCTTC,CASSFRTSGNEQFF
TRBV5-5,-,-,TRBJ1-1,TGTGCCAGCAGCTTTTCAGGGGACACTGAAGCTTTCTTT,CASSFSGDTEAFF
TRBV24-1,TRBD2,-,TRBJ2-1,TGTGCCACCATGGGGCAGGGCAGACGGGGGGTCTATGAGCAGTTCTTC,CATMGQGRRGVYEQFF
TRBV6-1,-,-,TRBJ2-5,TGTGCCAGCAGTGAACTACAGTTCCTAGGAGAGACCCAGTACTTC,CASSELQFLGETQYF
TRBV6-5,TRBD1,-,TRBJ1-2,TGTGCCAGCAGTTACTTACAGGGGGCGAGCTATGGCTACACCTTC,CASSYLQGASYGYTF
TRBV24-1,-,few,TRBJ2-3,TGTGCCACCATGGGTCCAGCCCCGACAGATACGCAGTATTTT,CATMGPAPTDTQYF
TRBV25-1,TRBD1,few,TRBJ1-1,TGTGCCAGCAGTTGGACAGGGCGTGAAGCTTTCTTT,CASSWTGREAFF
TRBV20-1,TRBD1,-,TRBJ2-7,TGCAGTGCCCCCGGGACAGGGGGCTACGAGCAGTACTTC,CSAPGTGGYEQYF
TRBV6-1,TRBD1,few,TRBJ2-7,TGTGCCAGCAGCCCTGTTCTAACGGGGACAGGGTCCCACGAGCAGTACTTC,CASSPVLTGTGSHEQYF